The 25 T cell receptor beta chains reported below all come from one sample, sequenced in a study of CD8+ T cells in alopecia areata. Extracted RNA was reverse transcribed into cDNA, the sequencing template. Some clones are missing from TCRdb's copy, which holds only in-frame ones; the method was immunoSEQ multiplex PCR. The sample contains more than 95,000 clones, around 63% of which appear only once. Indicated treatment: oral pan-JAK inhibitor, 5-10 mg twice daily. The sample here was CD4+ T cells sorted from blood, taken at week 4, from a patient treated with tofacitinib. These receptors were obtained from a human donor with alopecia areata.

The chain combines TRBV7-3 with TRBJ2-2; 13 nucleotides agree with TRBD2. CDR3 size: 18 residues. Germline V CDR1 and CDR2: SGHTA, FQGTGA. V dropped 0 bases and J dropped 4; count of bases not matched to a gene: 5. This chain's CDR3 is CASSLTGLAGEGTGELFF. The CDR3 DNA sequence: TGTGCCAGCAGCTTAACCGGACTAGCGGGAGAGGGCACCGGGGAGCTGTTTTTT.

The rearrangement links TRBV4-2 to TRBJ2-1, with TRBD2 identical over 15 bases. V shed 3 bases, J shed 4 bases, and the junction held 4 bases outside the gene matches. This CDR3 has 17 amino acids. Per germline, CDR1 LGHNA and CDR2 YNFKEQ. CDR3 residues: CASSQSGLAGGYNEQFF. The CDR3 DNA follows: TGTGCCAGCAGCCAGTCGGGACTAGCGGGGGGATACAATGAGCAGTTCTTC.

The chain employs TRBV7-3 and TRBJ1-1; TRBD1 matches at 10 bases. V was pared by 5 bases and J by 11 bases, with 8 bases of the junction left unmatched. In germline, CDR1 is SGHTA, CDR2 FQGTGA. This CDR3 has 13 amino acids. CDR3 nucleotide sequence: TGTGCCAGCAGCCCTGGGACAGGGGTTCGTGCTTTCTTT. Amino acids: CASSPGTGVRAFF.

The V gene is TRBV5-1, the J gene TRBJ2-1; D call uncertain. This CDR3 comprises 14 residues. V was shortened by 4 bases and J by 5 bases, with 13 bases between the two germline ends. Germline assignment: CDR1 SGHRS and CDR2 YFSETQ. The CDR3 coding sequence is TGCGCCAGCAGCCCCCTCGTCACCGACAATGAGCAGTTCTTC. The encoded protein is CASSPLVTDNEQFF. Together with reference TRBV5-1 and TRBJ2-1, the CDR3 gives the full variable domain: KAGVTQTPRYLIKTRGQQVTLSCSPISGHRSVSWYQQTPGQGLQFLFEYFSETQRNKGNFPGRFSGRQFSNSRSEMNVSTLELGDSALYLCASSPLVTDNEQFFGPGTRLTVL.

This chain joins TRBV7-9 and TRBJ2-1; D is unresolved. Trimming shortened V by 1 base and J by 3 bases, and 4 bases separated the two germline ends. Germline V gene lookup returns CDR1 SEHNR and CDR2 FQNEAQ (reference sequence). This CDR3 spans 13 amino acids. The CDR3 DNA sequence: TGTGCCAGCAGCTTAGGCCACTACAATGAGCAGTTCTTC. It codes for CASSLGHYNEQFF.

This clone was seen a handful of times. The V call is TRBV10-3, the J call TRBJ2-7; the D gene could be TRBD1 or TRBD2 (7 bases each). The germline gives CDR1 ENHRY, CDR2 SYGVKD. V dropped 0 bases and J dropped 5 bases, with 17 bases sitting between them. The CDR3 covers 16 residues. The CDR3 DNA reads as TGTGCCATCAGTGAGTCGCGGAGGCAGGGGGGGGACGAGCAGTACTTC. Translating gives CAISESRRQGGDEQYF.

The V call is TRBV4-3, the J call TRBJ1-2, with D maybe TRBD1 (5 bases). This CDR3 is built from 14 residues. V was cut by 1 base and J by 11 bases, with 17 bases left in between. Per the germline V gene, CDR1 is LGHNA and CDR2 is YSLEER. CDR3 protein: CASSQVRQGRLYTF. CDR3 DNA: TGCGCCAGCAGCCAAGTTAGGCAGGGAAGATTGTACACCTTC.

The rearrangement links TRBV2 to TRBJ2-1; D uncertain. There are 12 residues in the CDR3. Trimming pared 1 base from V and 10 bases from J, leaving 8 bases between. The germline CDR1 and CDR2 sequences are SNHLY and FYNNEI. The CDR3 DNA sequence: TGTGCCAGCAGTGAAGGGGTCGGAGAGCAGTTCTTC. This codes for CASSEGVGEQFF.

The V call is TRBV15, the J call TRBJ2-5, with D possibly being TRBD2 (6 bases). CDR1 and CDR2 (germline): LNHNV, YYDKDF (reference sequence). V was pared by 2 bases and J by 5 bases, with 15 bases between. The CDR3 has 15 amino acids. This CDR3 reads CATSRSDTGGETQYF. CDR3 in DNA: TGTGCCACCAGCAGATCGGATACTGGGGGGGAGACCCAGTACTTC.

V is TRBV29-1 and J is TRBJ2-3; the D is unclear. Germline lookup yields CDR1 SQVTM and CDR2 ANQGSEA. There are 14 residues in the CDR3. V shed 2 bases and J shed 1 base, with 10 bases lying between them. Here the CDR3 DNA reads TGCAGCGTTGAACCGCGATCGGGCACAGATACGCAGTATTTT. Translation gives CSVEPRSGTDTQYF.

This clone was seen a few times. V gene TRBV6-1 combines with J gene TRBJ1-5; 8 nucleotides match TRBD1. With V trimmed by 1 base and J by 0 bases, 8 bases remained unmatched. Germline assignment: CDR1 MNHNS and CDR2 SASEGT. This CDR3 spans 18 amino acids. The CDR3 DNA reads TGTGCCAGCAGTGAAGTGGGGACAGGACAGAATAGCAATCAGCCCCAGCATTTT. It yields the protein CASSEVGTGQNSNQPQHF.

This clone was picked up a small number of times. This rearrangement joins TRBV5-1 to TRBJ2-3; no firm D call. Looked up from germline, CDR1 is SGHRS and CDR2 is YFSETQ. V was cut by 0 bases and J by 0 bases, with 8 bases left in between. The CDR3 is 15 amino acids. The CDR3 nucleotides read TGCGCCAGCAGCTTGGAGGTCCCCAGCACAGATACGCAGTATTTT. The encoded protein is CASSLEVPSTDTQYF. The full variable domain, with the rest looked up from reference TRBV5-1 and TRBJ2-3, is KAGVTQTPRYLIKTRGQQVTLSCSPISGHRSVSWYQQTPGQGLQFLFEYFSETQRNKGNFPGRFSGRQFSNSRSEMNVSTLELGDSALYLCASSLEVPSTDTQYFGPGTRLTVL.

The chain combines TRBV2 with TRBJ2-3; D is unresolved. V was shortened by 5 bases and J by 1 base, with 1 base between the two germline ends. Germline assignment: CDR1 SNHLY and CDR2 FYNNEI. The CDR3 loop spans 11 amino acids. CDR3 protein: CASSRTDTQYF. The CDR3 DNA reads as TGTGCCAGCAGTCGCACAGATACGCAGTATTTT.

The rearrangement links TRBV7-6 to TRBJ2-3, with TRBD2 identical over 9 bases. This CDR3 contains 15 residues. Losses at the gene ends were 1 base for V and 1 base for J; bases not matched to a gene: 0. Per germline, CDR1 SGHVS and CDR2 FNYEAQ. CDR3 region: CASSLGTSGTDTQYF. CDR3 nucleotide sequence: TGTGCCAGCAGCTTAGGGACTAGCGGCACAGATACGCAGTATTTT.

The chain uses TRBV10-3 and TRBJ2-1; TRBD1 matches at 8 bases. Unmatched junction bases numbered 4, after V lost 4 bases and J lost 5 bases. Germline values: CDR1 ENHRY, CDR2 SYGVKD. This CDR3 has 14 residues. The CDR3 loop is CAISVQGADNEQFF. Written as DNA, the CDR3 is TGTGCCATCAGTGTCCAGGGGGCAGACAATGAGCAGTTCTTC.

The rearrangement uses TRBV7-9 and TRBJ2-7; D is uncertain. Germline values: CDR1 SEHNR, CDR2 FQNEAQ (reference sequence). The CDR3 sequence is 15 residues long. The V end lost 3 bases, the J end lost 4 bases, and 16 bases lay between the germline ends. CDR3 amino acids: CASSFGAQLGYEQYF. The CDR3 region has the DNA TGTGCCAGCAGCTTCGGCGCCCAGTTGGGATACGAGCAGTACTTC. The whole variable domain, filled in from reference TRBV7-9 and TRBJ2-7, reads DTGVSQNPRHKITKRGQNVTFRCDPISEHNRLYWYRQTLGQGPEFLTYFQNEAQLEKSRLLSDRFSAERPKGSFSTLEIQRTEQGDSAMYLCASSFGAQLGYEQYFGPGTRLTVT.

The gene calls are TRBV30 and TRBJ2-5, with 7 bases fitting TRBD2. V was clipped by 7 bases and J by 5 bases; unmatched bases: 4. CDR3 length: 11 residues. Germline lookup yields CDR1 GTSNPN and CDR2 SVGIG (reference sequence). Here the CDR3 DNA reads TGTGCCTTCCTGGGGGGGGAGACCCAGTACTTC. It specifies CAFLGGETQYF.

The chain combines TRBV6-5 with TRBJ2-5; TRBD2 is a possible D gene (6 bases). Germline V gives CDR1 MNHEY, CDR2 SVGAGI. The CDR3 has 15 amino acids. The V and J ends lost 2 bases and 5 bases respectively, with 15 bases between them. The CDR3 nucleotides read TGTGCCAGCAGTTACCCCGGGACTGGCGGGGAGACCCAGTACTTC. Its translation is CASSYPGTGGETQYF.

The chain couples TRBV29-1 to TRBJ2-3, with TRBD2 matching 7 bases. Germline CDR1 reads SQVTM; CDR2 reads ANQGSEA. The CDR3 has 15 residues. The V and J ends lost 7 bases and 0 bases, in that order; junction bases with no gene match: 10. The CDR3 is CSARSGGASTDTQYF. CDR3 nucleotide sequence: TGCAGCGCCCGATCGGGGGGAGCCAGCACAGATACGCAGTATTTT.

The rearrangement links TRBV29-1 to TRBJ2-3, with D tentatively TRBD1 (5 bases). Germline CDR1 SQVTM, CDR2 ANQGSEA. The CDR3 runs 12 residues. Trimming stripped 7 bases from V and 4 bases from J, with 12 bases between. CDR3 protein: CSAIQASDTQYF. DNA of the CDR3: TGCAGCGCAATACAGGCTTCAGATACGCAGTATTTT.

In DNA form, the CDR3 reads TGCAGCGTTGAAGGGGGGCCGGGGAGCACAGATACGCAGTATTTT. Translation gives CSVEGGPGSTDTQYF. V and J are TRBV29-1 and TRBJ2-3; D might be TRBD1 (6 bases). The CDR3 extends over 15 amino acids. V lost 1 base and J lost 0, with 11 bases in between. The germline gives CDR1 SQVTM, CDR2 ANQGSEA.

The rearrangement links TRBV2 to TRBJ2-5; 12 positions agree with TRBD2. The CDR3 is 16 amino acids. The germline gives CDR1 SNHLY, CDR2 FYNNEI. The J segment lost 4 bases and the V segment lost 5 bases, leaving 8 bases of the junction unmatched. CDR3 amino acids: CASSLRPGLAGETQYF. The CDR3 nucleotides read TGTGCCAGCAGTTTACGTCCGGGACTAGCGGGAGAGACCCAGTACTTC.

The chain recombines TRBV5-4 with TRBJ1-1, with 7 bases matching TRBD1. This CDR3 is 15 amino acids long. J lost 5 bases, V lost 4 bases, and 11 bases had no gene match. Per germline, CDR1 SGHNT and CDR2 YYREEE (reference sequence). CDR3 in amino acids: CASSKRQGKGTEAFF. DNA for the CDR3: TGTGCCAGCAGCAAGCGACAGGGAAAAGGGACTGAAGCTTTCTTT.

This clone has more than one count but fewer than ten. The same CDR3 also results from other DNA sequences found in this sample. The chain combines TRBV29-1 with TRBJ2-2; 8 nucleotides agree with TRBD1. In germline, CDR1 is SQVTM, CDR2 ANQGSEA. The CDR3 has 13 residues. The junction had 0 bases not matched to a gene; V was cut back by 6 bases and J by 0 bases. This chain's CDR3 is CSVDRANTGELFF. The CDR3 DNA sequence: TGCAGCGTGGACAGGGCGAACACCGGGGAGCTGTTTTTT.

The rearrangement joins TRBV29-1 to TRBJ1-1, with 7 bases lining up with TRBD1. CDR3 length equals 14 residues. V was pared by 3 bases and J by 0 bases, with 4 bases of the junction left unmatched. CDR1 is SQVTM and CDR2 is ANQGSEA in the germline V gene. In nucleotides, the CDR3 is TGCAGCGTTGATCCAGGGGGAATGAACACTGAAGCTTTCTTT. This gives the protein CSVDPGGMNTEAFF.